This T cell receptor beta chain came from a study of somatic mutations in cytotoxic T cells in rheumatoid arthritis. This clone occurred once. Its cognate antigen is unknown. Assay used: immunoSEQ multiplex PCR; TCRdb lists only in-frame clones, some missing. The table records roughly 17,000 clones, 80% of them present only once. This CDR3 spans 15 amino acids. Trimming took off 3 bases at V and 1 base at J, with 13 bases between the two ends. From germline, CDR1 is SGHAT and CDR2 FQNNGV. Study findings and constraints: A single CD8+ clone exceeded 20% of CD8+ cells in 8 of 65 patients.

The sample comprised CD8+ T cells sorted from blood. The rearrangement links TRBV11-2 to TRBJ2-7; D assignment may be TRBD1 or TRBD2 (5 bases each). This sequence was found in an adult with rheumatoid arthritis. CDR3 sequence (DNA): TGTGCCAGCAGCTTCTTTAGGGACGGGTCCTACGAGCAGTACTTC. This gives the protein CASSFFRDGSYEQYF. Full variable domain (rest looked up from reference TRBV11-2 and TRBJ2-7): EAGVAQSPRYKIIEKRQSVAFWCNPISGHATLYWYQQILGQGPKLLIQFQNNGVVDDSQLPKDRFSAERLKGVDSTLKIQPAKLEDSAVYLCASSFFRDGSYEQYFGPGTRLTVT.